A selection of T cell receptor beta chains follows, all from one sample in a study of long-term antiretroviral therapy in people with HIV. Produced via immunoSEQ multiplex PCR; TCRdb's table is partial and in-frame only. The sample contains around 20,000 clones, 76% of which appear only once. Source: unsorted PBMCs, taken 0.5 years before starting antiretroviral therapy. The receptors were sampled from a man between 18 and 29 years old with HIV. CDR3s include the opening cysteine and the closing phenylalanine or tryptophan. A D gene is named only where the DNA matches it firmly. Expanded clones are given a class, and other clones once, few, many or no size at all.

V gene	J gene	clone size	D gene	CDR3 length	CDR3 DNA	CDR3 protein
TRBV13	TRBJ2-7	NA	TRBD1	15	TGTGCCAGCAGCCCTCCACCGGGACAGGCCTACGAGCAGTACTTC	CASSPPPGQAYEQYF
TRBV4-1	TRBJ2-3	NA	TRBD2	17	TGCGCCAGCAGCCAAGGGGGACTAGCGGGAGAGGGAGATACGCAGTATTTT	CASSQGGLAGEGDTQYF
TRBV6-6	TRBJ1-1	NA	NA	13	TGTGCCAGCAGTTTTGACAGGAACACTGAAGCTTTCTTT	CASSFDRNTEAFF
TRBV7-8	TRBJ2-7	NA	NA	13	TGTGCCAGCAGTAAACGGGACCCCTACGAGCAGTACTTC	CASSKRDPYEQYF
TRBV27	TRBJ1-1	NA	NA	14	TGTGCCAGCAGTTACGTCCGGACATTGACTGAAGCTTTCTTT	CASSYVRTLTEAFF
TRBV25-1	TRBJ1-4	NA	NA	15	TGTGCCAGCAGTGAAGAGGGAGCAACTAATGAAAAACTGTTTTTT	CASSEEGATNEKLFF
TRBV5-1	TRBJ1-2	few	NA	14	TGCGCCAGCAGACAGGCTACCGGGTCTTATGGCTACACCTTC	CASRQATGSYGYTF
TRBV5-1	TRBJ1-1	NA	NA	13	TGCGCCAGCAGCTTGACGATGAACACTGAAGCTTTCTTT	CASSLTMNTEAFF
TRBV25-1	TRBJ1-2	NA	TRBD1	15	TGTGCCAGCGCGAACGGGACAGGGGGAAGCTATGGCTACACCTTC	CASANGTGGSYGYTF
TRBV5-6	TRBJ1-1	NA	TRBD1	14	TGTGCCAGCAGCTTGACAGGGGAGTACACTGAAGCTTTCTTT	CASSLTGEYTEAFF
TRBV13	TRBJ2-7	NA	NA	15	TGTGCCAGCAGCGACGGGTTACGCGGAACCTACGAGCAGTACTTC	CASSDGLRGTYEQYF
TRBV4-3	TRBJ2-3	NA	NA	13	TGCGCCAGCAGCCATACTAGCACAGATACGCAGTATTTT	CASSHTSTDTQYF
TRBV5-6	TRBJ1-2	few	TRBD1	15	TGTGCCAGCAGCGTTCCCGGACAGGGTGGATATGGCTACACCTTC	CASSVPGQGGYGYTF
TRBV28	TRBJ2-7	NA	TRBD1	16	TGTGCCAGCAGTACCACCGGGACAGCGTACTCCTACGAGCAGTACTTC	CASSTTGTAYSYEQYF
TRBV6-5	TRBJ2-1	NA	NA	13	TGTGCCAGCAGTTACGGCAGGGAAGGGGAGCAGTTCTTC	CASSYGREGEQFF
TRBV27	TRBJ2-1	NA	TRBD2	15	TGTGCCAGCAGTTTGCAACTAGCGGGGGCAAATGAGCAGTTCTTC	CASSLQLAGANEQFF
TRBV7-8	TRBJ1-6	NA	NA	17	TGTGCCAGCAGCTTAGTCCCTTTTAGCTCCTATAATTCACCCCTCCACTTT	CASSLVPFSSYNSPLHF
TRBV27	TRBJ1-2	NA	NA	15	TGTGCCAGCAGTGCGGACGGCAAAGAAAACTATGGCTACACCTTC	CASSADGKENYGYTF
TRBV5-6	TRBJ2-4	NA	TRBD1	15	TGTGCCAGCACTCCACAGGGGGTGGCCAAAAACATTCAGTACTTC	CASTPQGVAKNIQYF
TRBV10-2	TRBJ2-7	NA	NA	13	TGCGCCAGCAGAGCCGGGACGGGGGACGAGCAGTACTTC	CASRAGTGDEQYF
TRBV9	TRBJ1-1	NA	TRBD1	16	TGTGCCAGCAGCCGAAAGGGGGCTCGTCGGAACACTGAAGCTTTCTTT	CASSRKGARRNTEAFF
TRBV6-1	TRBJ1-2	NA	NA	17	TGTGCCAGCAGTGAAGGGCCCCGGCAGGGTCCCTCTTATGGCTACACCTTC	CASSEGPRQGPSYGYTF
TRBV14	TRBJ1-1	few	NA	15	TGTGCCAGCAGCCAAGTCGGGGCGGTGAACACTGAAGCTTTCTTT	CASSQVGAVNTEAFF
TRBV9	TRBJ2-3	NA	NA	14	TGTGCCAGCAGCGTAGACTGGCAGCCAGATACGCAGTATTTT	CASSVDWQPDTQYF
TRBV19	TRBJ1-1	NA	TRBD1	18	TGTGCCAGTAGTTCAAGGGGGACAGGGCGAAGAATGAACACTGAAGCTTTCTTT	CASSSRGTGRRMNTEAFF
TRBV4-2	TRBJ2-5	once	NA	16	TGTGCCAGCAGCTCGCCGACGGAGGGGCGGCAAGAGACCCAGTACTTC	CASSSPTEGRQETQYF
TRBV4-1	TRBJ1-6	NA	NA	16	TGCGCCAGCAGCCAAGATCTTCGGCTTACTAATTCACCCCTCCACTTT	CASSQDLRLTNSPLHF
TRBV19	TRBJ2-7	NA	NA	16	TGTGCCAGTAGTATCCCTTTAACGGGAGATCCCTACGAGCAGTACTTC	CASSIPLTGDPYEQYF
TRBV19	TRBJ2-2	once	TRBD2	16	TGTGCCAGTAGTACGGGACTAGCGGGAGATCCCGGGGAGCTGTTTTTT	CASSTGLAGDPGELFF
TRBV19	TRBJ2-3	NA	NA	15	TGTGCCAGTAGTATGGGTAGCGCAAACACAGATACGCAGTATTTT	CASSMGSANTDTQYF
TRBV5-1	TRBJ1-1	once	TRBD1	21	TGCGCCAGCAGCCAGGGGGGACAGGGGATTTTTTTTTGGGTTAATAGGACTGAAGCTTTCTTT	CASSQGGQGIFFWVNRTEAFF
TRBV7-9	TRBJ1-6	few	NA	13	TGTGCCAGCAGCTTCCCGACGAATTCACCCCTCCACTTT	CASSFPTNSPLHF
TRBV28	TRBJ2-2	NA	NA	13	TGTGCCAGCAGTCCCATAGAGACCGGGGAGCTGTTTTTT	CASSPIETGELFF
TRBV5-6	TRBJ2-1	NA	TRBD2	16	TGTGCCAGCAGCCCTGGAGCTAGCGGTGGTTACAATGAGCAGTTCTTC	CASSPGASGGYNEQFF
TRBV28	TRBJ1-1	few	NA	12	TGTGCCAGCAGTCAATGGGGAACTGAAGCTTTCTTT	CASSQWGTEAFF
TRBV6-5	TRBJ2-7	NA	TRBD2	16	TGTGCCAGCAGTTACTCTACTAGCGGGGACTCCTACGAGCAGTACTTC	CASSYSTSGDSYEQYF
TRBV7-2	TRBJ2-7	NA	NA	14	TGTGCCAGCAGCTTAGGGGGAGCCTCCTACGAGCAGTACTTC	CASSLGGASYEQYF
TRBV18	TRBJ1-4	NA	NA	14	TGTGCCAGCTCACCACAGTTAGTGGAGGAAAAACTGTTTTTT	CASSPQLVEEKLFF
TRBV7-9	TRBJ2-2	NA	NA	15	TGTGCCAGCAGGCCCGGGGACGGAGACACCGGGGAGCTGTTTTTT	CASRPGDGDTGELFF
TRBV19	TRBJ1-1	NA	NA	14	TGTGCCAGCCAACAGGGAAATGAACTCCCTGAAGCTTTCTTT	CASQQGNELPEAFF
TRBV2	TRBJ2-3	NA	NA	13	TGTGCCAGCACGGGAACTAGCACAGATACGCAGTATTTT	CASTGTSTDTQYF
TRBV28	TRBJ2-5	NA	TRBD1	14	TGTGCCAGCAGTTGGGACAGGTCGGGGGAGACCCAGTACTTC	CASSWDRSGETQYF
TRBV4-1	TRBJ2-2	NA	TRBD2	16	TGCGCCAGCAGCCCGACTAGCGGAAAGAACACCGGGGAGCTGTTTTTT	CASSPTSGKNTGELFF
TRBV7-9	TRBJ1-2	NA	NA	15	TGTGCCAGCAGCTTAGGGGTCGGCCCGACCCATGGCTACACCTTC	CASSLGVGPTHGYTF
TRBV5-6	TRBJ2-2	NA	NA	13	TGTGCCAGCAGGGGTCGAGGCACCGGGGAGCTGTTTTTT	CASRGRGTGELFF
TRBV27	TRBJ2-2	NA	TRBD1	17	TGTGCCAGCAGTACCCGACAGGGGGCCTCATTCACCGGGGAGCTGTTTTTT	CASSTRQGASFTGELFF
TRBV13	TRBJ2-1	NA	TRBD2	16	TGTGCCAGCAGCCCGCTGTCGGGGGGCTCCTACAATGAGCAGTTCTTC	CASSPLSGGSYNEQFF
TRBV6-1	TRBJ1-6	few	NA	17	TGTGCCAGCAGTGAAGCCGACATTCGCTCCTATAATTCACCCCTCCACTTT	CASSEADIRSYNSPLHF
TRBV27	TRBJ2-2	medium-sized	TRBD1	15	TGTGCCAGCAGTTTGGACAGGGGGAGCACCGGGGAGCTGTTTTTT	CASSLDRGSTGELFF
TRBV29-1	TRBJ2-7	NA	TRBD2	16	TGCAGCGTTGAAGATCCGGGGGGGCAGACGGGCTACGAGCAGTACTTC	CSVEDPGGQTGYEQYF
TRBV7-2	TRBJ2-1	NA	NA	17	TGTGCCAGCAGCTTAGAGTGGGGGGTGACTTATGAGAATGAGCAGTTCTTC	CASSLEWGVTYENEQFF
TRBV4-3	TRBJ2-7	once	NA	12	TGCGCCAGCAGCCCTGGGGGGAACGAGCAGTACTTC	CASSPGGNEQYF
TRBV7-9	TRBJ2-2	few	TRBD2	16	TGTGCCAGCAGAAACGGACTAGCGGGAGATCACGGGGAGCTGTTTTTT	CASRNGLAGDHGELFF
TRBV14	TRBJ1-2	few	TRBD1	15	TGTGCCAGCAGCCAAGTTTCGGGCAGGGGGTACGGCTACACCTTC	CASSQVSGRGYGYTF
TRBV5-5	TRBJ2-7	NA	NA	16	TGTGCCAGCAGCCCGGGACCCCTCCGTCAAAAGTACGAGCAGTACTTC	CASSPGPLRQKYEQYF
TRBV29-1	TRBJ1-1	NA	NA	15	TGCAGCGTTGACTTGGGCATCCTCGTGAACACTGAAGCTTTCTTT	CSVDLGILVNTEAFF
TRBV7-2	TRBJ1-1	NA	NA	13	TGTGCCAGCAGCTTAATATTGGGGACTGAAGCTTTCTTT	CASSLILGTEAFF
TRBV27	TRBJ2-1	once	TRBD2	15	TGTGCCAGCAGTTTACCGGGCGGGACTAGGGCTGAGCAGTTCTTC	CASSLPGGTRAEQFF